This entry lists 30 T cell receptor beta chains sequenced from one sample in a study of spatial heterogeneity in lung cancer. As for time point: sample taken at primary tumor resection. Whole RNA obtained from tumor, nontumor lung or frozen PBMC underwent sequencing without sorting. TCRdb processed the 5' RACE reads anew with MiXCR; each CDR3 protein has one entry. Among approximately 39,000 distinct CDR3 sequences listed, approximately 5.5% were seen once. This specimen was PBMCs, taken at surgery. The receptors shown here come from a male donor with early-stage non-small cell lung cancer.

The table lists this clonotype with many counts. The chain recombines TRBV2 with TRBJ1-6; a weak D match, TRBD1 (5 bases). The CDR3 has 16 residues. From germline, CDR1 is SNHLY and CDR2 FYNNEI. With 4 bases removed from V and 5 bases from J, the gap between germline ends came to 15 bases. For the CDR3, the DNA is TGTGCCAGCAGTGCTTGGGGCTCGGAAAATAATTCACCCCTCCACTTT. This codes for CASSAWGSENNSPLHF.

The V and J genes are TRBV20-1 and TRBJ2-3; no definite D call. The CDR3 contains 14 residues. CDR1 and CDR2 from the germline V gene are DFQATT and SNEGSKA (reference sequence). Trimming shortened V by 2 bases and J by 3 bases, and 12 bases separated the two germline ends. CDR3 sequence: CSARPPLGTDTQYF. In DNA form, the CDR3 reads TGCAGTGCTAGACCACCCCTCGGGACAGATACGCAGTATTTT.

The sample holds a few counts of this clonotype. The chain joins TRBV20-1 to TRBJ1-5; D perhaps matches TRBD1 (6 bases). In germline, CDR1 is DFQATT, CDR2 SNEGSKA (reference sequence). CDR3 length equals 12 residues. Trimming removed 4 bases at V and 8 bases at J, with 12 bases between. The CDR3 spells CSATGGGEPQHF. CDR3 bases: TGCAGTGCTACTGGGGGCGGCGAGCCCCAGCATTTT.

In this sample, this clonotype turned up many times. This chain uses TRBV24-1 with TRBJ2-2; D unresolved. This CDR3 is built from 15 residues. CDR1 KGHDR and CDR2 SFDVKD come from the germline V gene. Trimming shortened V by 0 bases and J by 8 bases, and 12 bases separated the two germline ends. The CDR3 loop reads CATSDLLGSGGELFF. CDR3 nucleotides: TGTGCCACCAGTGATTTGCTAGGGTCTGGAGGGGAGCTGTTTTTT.

This clonotype has more than one count but fewer than ten. The rearrangement joins TRBV6-1 to TRBJ1-6; D remains ambiguous. The CDR3 covers 16 residues. V lost 2 bases to trimming and J lost 8 bases, with 16 bases between them. The germline V gene encodes CDR1 MNHNS and CDR2 SASEGT. CDR3 loop: CASSESVHILDSPLHF. The CDR3 DNA sequence: TGTGCCAGCAGTGAATCGGTCCACATTTTAGATTCACCCCTCCACTTT.

Many counts were recorded for this clonotype. CDR3 in amino acids: CAWSISGGLGGELFF. DNA for the CDR3: TGTGCCTGGAGTATTAGCGGGGGGCTGGGCGGGGAGCTGTTTTTT. V usage is TRBV30 and J usage is TRBJ2-2, with 10 bases aligning to TRBD2. Germline loops: CDR1 GTSNPN, CDR2 SVGIG (reference sequence). J lost 7 bases, V lost 2 bases, and 7 bases had no gene match. This CDR3 region has 15 residues. The full variable domain, completed using reference TRBV30 and TRBJ2-2, is SQTIHQWPATLVQPVGSPLSLECTVEGTSNPNLYWYRQAAGRGLQLLFYSVGIGQISSEVPQNLSASRPQDRQFILSSKKLLLSDSGFYLCAWSISGGLGGELFFGEGSRLTVL.

This clonotype appeared many times. The CDR3 DNA is TGTGCCAGCAGCCTCGGGGACGGCTACGAGCAGTACTTC. This gives the protein CASSLGDGYEQYF. J is TRBJ2-7 and V is TRBV11-2, with D possibly called TRBD1 or TRBD2 (5 bases each). Germline V lookup: CDR1 SGHAT, CDR2 FQNNGV. The length of the CDR3 is 13 residues. The V end was cut by 5 bases, the J end by 3 bases, with 11 bases between.

This clonotype appeared many times. The chain couples TRBV7-9 to TRBJ1-5; 8 bases are shared with TRBD1. CDR1 and CDR2 from the germline V gene are SEHNR and FQNEAQ (reference sequence). The V segment lost 1 base and the J segment 0 bases; nucleotides outside the gene matches: 8. The CDR3 loop spans 18 amino acids. CDR3 DNA: TGTGCCAGCAGCTTAGAAGACAGGGGCTATTATAGCAATCAGCCCCAGCATTTT. Its translation is CASSLEDRGYYSNQPQHF.

This clonotype was seen ten or more times. The chain links TRBV7-9 to TRBJ1-5; D unresolved. Trimming pared 3 bases from V and 0 bases from J, leaving 15 bases between. This CDR3 spans 17 amino acids. Germline V lookup: CDR1 SEHNR, CDR2 FQNEAQ (reference sequence). The CDR3 bases are TGTGCCAGCAGCTTCCGTGACTCCTGGTATAGCAATCAGCCCCAGCATTTT. This translates into CASSFRDSWYSNQPQHF.

This clonotype was recorded at least ten times. The J gene is TRBJ2-7, the V gene TRBV29-1; D is perhaps TRBD1 (5 bases). V lost 0 bases and J 3 bases, leaving 12 bases between the germline ends. CDR1 is SQVTM, CDR2 ANQGSEA, per germline. This CDR3 has 14 residues. The chain's CDR3 is CSVEERGRGYEQYF. CDR3 coding DNA: TGCAGCGTTGAAGAAAGGGGAAGAGGCTACGAGCAGTACTTC.

This clonotype was counted many times. The rearrangement uses TRBV7-2 and TRBJ2-5; weak D call: TRBD2 (6 bases). The CDR3 spans 15 residues. V was cut by 1 base and J by 5 bases, with 14 bases left in between. The germline V gene has CDR1 SGHTA and CDR2 FQGNSA. The CDR3 coding sequence is TGTGCCAGCAGCTTAGGAGGAGGGGAATGGGAGACCCAGTACTTC. Protein sequence: CASSLGGGEWETQYF.

This chain connects TRBV6-2 or TRBV6-3 to TRBJ2-2, with 8 bases aligning to TRBD2. V shed 2 bases and J 4 bases; nucleotides not matched to a gene: 12. The CDR3 spans 18 residues. Germline CDR1 and CDR2: MNHEY and SVGEGT. This CDR3 reads CASSYPLPGTSSTGELFF. Written as DNA, the CDR3 is TGTGCCAGCAGTTACCCCCTACCCGGGACTAGTTCCACCGGGGAGCTGTTTTTT.

Many counts were recorded for this clonotype. The CDR3 DNA reads TGTGCCAGCAGTACGACAGACTATGGCTACACCTTC. Translation: CASSTTDYGYTF. The chain joins TRBV6-5 to TRBJ1-2, with a possible D match to TRBD1 (5 bases). Trimming removed 5 bases from V and 3 bases from J, with 7 bases in between. The length of the CDR3 is 12 residues. Germline V gene lookup returns CDR1 MNHEY and CDR2 SVGAGI.

The sample holds many counts of this clonotype. The chain links TRBV5-5 to TRBJ2-2; either TRBD1 or TRBD2 may supply D (5 bases each). There are 16 residues in the CDR3. Trimming removed 0 bases from V and 4 bases from J, with 13 bases in between. Germline V gene lookup returns CDR1 SGHKS and CDR2 YYEKEE (reference sequence). The CDR3 DNA follows: TGTGCCAGCAGCTTGGCCCGGGACCGTGTCACCGGGGAGCTGTTTTTT. This codes for CASSLARDRVTGELFF.

This clonotype was found many times. The gene calls are TRBV5-1 and TRBJ2-7; 10 nucleotides line up with TRBD1. The V and J ends lost 2 bases and 3 bases, in that order; junction bases with no gene match: 8. Germline V CDR1 and CDR2: SGHRS, YFSETQ. The length of the CDR3 is 16 residues. The CDR3 nucleotides read TGCGCCAGCAGCTTAACGCCGGGACAGGGGTTCTACGAGCAGTACTTC. Its protein is CASSLTPGQGFYEQYF. Combining the CDR3 with reference TRBV5-1 and TRBJ2-7 gives the whole variable domain KAGVTQTPRYLIKTRGQQVTLSCSPISGHRSVSWYQQTPGQGLQFLFEYFSETQRNKGNFPGRFSGRQFSNSRSEMNVSTLELGDSALYLCASSLTPGQGFYEQYFGPGTRLTVT.

V usage is TRBV5-4 and J usage is TRBJ2-2; D is unresolved. This CDR3 is 14 amino acids long. V gave up 5 bases and J gave up 2 bases, with 10 bases separating them. The germline V gene encodes CDR1 SGHNT and CDR2 YYREEE (reference sequence). The CDR3 loop reads CASSQDPNTGELFF. CDR3 nucleotide sequence: TGTGCCAGCAGTCAAGACCCAAACACCGGGGAGCTGTTTTTT.

This clonotype was found a few times. The rearrangement joins TRBV18 to TRBJ2-3; no definite D call. CDR3 size: 14 residues. V lost 3 bases, J lost 0 bases, and 7 bases lay in between. Germline V gives CDR1 KGHSH, CDR2 LQKENI. The CDR3 protein is CASSPERSTDTQYF. The CDR3 DNA follows: TGTGCCAGCTCACCGGAAAGGAGCACAGATACGCAGTATTTT.

This clonotype was counted between two and nine times. The chain is built from TRBV6-4 and TRBJ2-1; a possible D gene is TRBD1 (5 bases). Germline CDR1 is MRHNA and CDR2 is SNTAGT. V was clipped by 0 bases and J by 6 bases, with 6 bases between them. CDR3 length equals 13 residues. The CDR3 DNA sequence: TGTGCCAGCAGTGACTCGGACACCAATGAGCAGTTCTTC. Translated, it gives CASSDSDTNEQFF.

This clonotype came up once. Possible read error: a much larger clone is one base away. The chain combines TRBV5-1 with TRBJ2-1; 8 nucleotides match TRBD1. Germline V gene lookup returns CDR1 SGHRS and CDR2 YFSETQ. This CDR3 contains 15 residues. V shed 4 bases and J 1 base; nucleotides not matched to a gene: 4. CDR3 region: CASSRGTGSYNEQFF. The CDR3 DNA reads TGCGCCAGCAGCAGGGGGACAGGATCCTACAATGAGCAGTTCTTC.

This clonotype was counted at least ten times. The rearrangement links TRBV7-9 to TRBJ2-3, with 7 bases aligning to TRBD1. The germline V gene encodes CDR1 SEHNR and CDR2 FQNEAQ (reference sequence). The V gene end was trimmed by 3 bases and the J gene end by 2 bases; junction bases not matched to a gene: 5. The CDR3 has 15 amino acids. Here the CDR3 reads CASSLATGPTDTQYF. CDR3 bases: TGTGCCAGCAGCTTGGCGACAGGGCCCACAGATACGCAGTATTTT.

This clonotype was counted at least ten times. CDR3 bases: TGTGCCAGCAGCGTTACCGGGACTCCTGGCTCGGACTATGGCTACACCTTC. Protein product: CASSVTGTPGSDYGYTF. The rearrangement uses TRBV11-3 and TRBJ1-2, with D possibly TRBD1 on 5 matching bases. Looked up from germline, CDR1 is SGHNT and CDR2 is YENEEA. There are 17 residues in the CDR3. Trimming removed 5 bases at V and 3 bases at J, with 22 bases between.

This clonotype was detected ten times or more. The rearrangement links TRBV12-3 or TRBV12-4 to TRBJ2-7; D is unresolved. The ends were cut back, 5 bases at V and 3 bases at J, with 5 bases in the middle. The CDR3 sequence is 11 residues long. The chain's CDR3 is CASSLNYEQYF. For the CDR3, the DNA is TGTGCCAGCAGTCTCAACTACGAGCAGTACTTC.

This clonotype was seen at least ten times. The V and J genes are TRBV5-1 and TRBJ1-3; D not resolved. V was cut by 7 bases and J by 0 bases, with 14 bases left in between. Per germline, CDR1 SGHRS and CDR2 YFSETQ. The CDR3 spans 15 residues. Here the CDR3 reads CASAITISSGNTIYF. Written as DNA, the CDR3 is TGCGCCAGCGCGATCACCATTTCCTCTGGAAACACCATATATTTT.

This chain uses TRBV7-9 with TRBJ2-7, with TRBD1 as a possible D gene (5 bases). The CDR3 consists of 13 residues. V was trimmed by 6 bases and J by 5 bases, leaving 14 bases between them. Germline loops: CDR1 SEHNR, CDR2 FQNEAQ (reference sequence). The DNA of the CDR3 is TGTGCCAGCAGACGCCAGGGAAACAACGAGCAGTACTTC. It translates to CASRRQGNNEQYF.

The rearrangement joins TRBV24-1 to TRBJ2-3; perhaps TRBD1 as D (5 bases). Germline V gene data show CDR1 as KGHDR and CDR2 as SFDVKD. V dropped 1 base and J dropped 2 bases, with 18 bases sitting between them. The CDR3 runs 18 residues. Written as DNA, the CDR3 is TGTGCCACCAGTGATTTTCTGGTAGGGGCCAAGAACACAGATACGCAGTATTTT. This encodes CATSDFLVGAKNTDTQYF.

The chain joins TRBV5-6 to TRBJ1-2; D is uncertain. Germline CDR1 and CDR2: SGHDT and YYEEEE. Trimming pared 4 bases from V and 2 bases from J, leaving 18 bases between. This CDR3 spans 16 amino acids. The CDR3 is CASSRSGRIANYGYTF. CDR3 in DNA: TGTGCCAGCAGCCGAAGTGGACGGATAGCCAACTATGGCTACACCTTC.

This clonotype occurred many times. The chain is built from TRBV6-2 or TRBV6-3 and TRBJ1-2; the D is unclear. V was trimmed by 4 bases and J by 5 bases, leaving 20 bases between them. Germline values: CDR1 MNHEY, CDR2 SVGEGT. The CDR3 consists of 16 residues. This CDR3 reads CASSFTGILRDYGYTF. As DNA, the CDR3 is TGTGCCAGCAGTTTCACCGGGATACTTCGGGATTATGGCTACACCTTC.

In this sample, this clonotype turned up many times. CDR3 nucleotides: TGTGCCAGCAGCTTAACTCCCGGGGACTACAATGAGCAGTTCTTC. This translates into CASSLTPGDYNEQFF. The chain uses TRBV7-3 and TRBJ2-1; the D gene is possibly TRBD2 (5 bases). V was shortened by 0 bases and J by 3 bases, with 9 bases between the two germline ends. Germline assignment: CDR1 SGHTA and CDR2 FQGTGA. The CDR3 has 15 amino acids.

This clonotype was counted many times. CDR3 in DNA: TGTGCCAGCAGTTCCGGACAGGGGGGTTATTCACCCCTCCACTTT. It encodes CASSSGQGGYSPLHF. This chain uses TRBV12-3 or TRBV12-4 with TRBJ1-6; 10 bases map to TRBD1. This CDR3 has 15 amino acids. V gave up 4 bases and J gave up 8 bases; unmatched junction bases: 5.

This clonotype was detected ten times or more. The chain is built from TRBV11-2 and TRBJ2-2, with D maybe TRBD1 (6 bases). Germline CDR1 is SGHAT and CDR2 is FQNNGV. The CDR3 extends over 15 amino acids. V was pared by 3 bases and J by 1 base, with 9 bases between. Written as DNA, the CDR3 is TGTGCCAGCAGCTTCGACAGGTTGAACACCGGGGAGCTGTTTTTT. It codes for CASSFDRLNTGELFF.